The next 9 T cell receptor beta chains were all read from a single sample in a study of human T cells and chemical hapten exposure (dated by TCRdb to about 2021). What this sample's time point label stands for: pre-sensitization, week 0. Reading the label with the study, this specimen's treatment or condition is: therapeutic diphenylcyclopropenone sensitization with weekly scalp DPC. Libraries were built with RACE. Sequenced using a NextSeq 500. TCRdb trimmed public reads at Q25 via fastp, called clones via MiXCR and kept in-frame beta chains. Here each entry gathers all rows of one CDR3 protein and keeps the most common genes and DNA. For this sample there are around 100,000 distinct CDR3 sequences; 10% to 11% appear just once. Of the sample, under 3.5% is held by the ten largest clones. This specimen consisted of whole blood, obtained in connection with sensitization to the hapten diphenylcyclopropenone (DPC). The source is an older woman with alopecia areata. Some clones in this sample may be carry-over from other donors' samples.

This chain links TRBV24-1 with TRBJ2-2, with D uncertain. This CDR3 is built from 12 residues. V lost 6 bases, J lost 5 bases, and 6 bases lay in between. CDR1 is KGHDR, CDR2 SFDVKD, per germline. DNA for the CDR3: TGTGCCACCAGTCAGTTAACCGGGGAGCTGTTTTTT. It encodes CATSQLTGELFF.

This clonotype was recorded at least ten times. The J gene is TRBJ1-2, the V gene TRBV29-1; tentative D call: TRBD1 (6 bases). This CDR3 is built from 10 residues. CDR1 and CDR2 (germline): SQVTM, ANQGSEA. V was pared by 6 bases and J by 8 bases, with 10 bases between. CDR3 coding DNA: TGCAGCGTGGGGGGCCACGGCTACACCTTC. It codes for CSVGGHGYTF.

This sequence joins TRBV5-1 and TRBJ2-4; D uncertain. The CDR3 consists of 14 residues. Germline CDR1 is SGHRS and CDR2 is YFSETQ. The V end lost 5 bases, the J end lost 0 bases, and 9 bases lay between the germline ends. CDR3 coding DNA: TGCGCCAGCAGGGACCCCGTAGCCAAAAACATTCAGTACTTC. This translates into CASRDPVAKNIQYF.

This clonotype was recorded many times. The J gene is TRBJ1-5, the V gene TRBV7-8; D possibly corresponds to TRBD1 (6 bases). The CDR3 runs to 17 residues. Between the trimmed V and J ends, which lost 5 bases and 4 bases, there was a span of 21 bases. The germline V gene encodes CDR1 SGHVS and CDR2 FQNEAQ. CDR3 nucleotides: TGTGCCAGCAGCACCCAACCGGACAGCTCGGGGAATCAGCCCCAGCATTTT. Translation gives CASSTQPDSSGNQPQHF. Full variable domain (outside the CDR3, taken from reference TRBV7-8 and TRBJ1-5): GAGVSQSPRYKVAKRGQDVALRCDPISGHVSLFWYQQALGQGPEFLTYFQNEAQLDKSGLPSDRFFAERPEGSVSTLKIQRTQQEDSAVYLCASSTQPDSSGNQPQHFGDGTRLSIL.

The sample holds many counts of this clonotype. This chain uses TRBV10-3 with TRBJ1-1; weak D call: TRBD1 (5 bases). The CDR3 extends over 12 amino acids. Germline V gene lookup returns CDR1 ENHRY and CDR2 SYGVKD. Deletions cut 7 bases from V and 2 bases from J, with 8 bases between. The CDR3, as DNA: TGTGCCATCACCCAGGGAAACACTGAAGCTTTCTTT. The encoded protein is CAITQGNTEAFF.

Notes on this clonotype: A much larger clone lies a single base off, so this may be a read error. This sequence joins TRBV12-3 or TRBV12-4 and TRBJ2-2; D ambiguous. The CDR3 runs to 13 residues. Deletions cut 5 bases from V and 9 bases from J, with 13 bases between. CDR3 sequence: CASSPRSFRELFF. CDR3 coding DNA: TGTGCCAGCAGTCCTAGATCTTTCAGGGAGCTGTTTTTT.

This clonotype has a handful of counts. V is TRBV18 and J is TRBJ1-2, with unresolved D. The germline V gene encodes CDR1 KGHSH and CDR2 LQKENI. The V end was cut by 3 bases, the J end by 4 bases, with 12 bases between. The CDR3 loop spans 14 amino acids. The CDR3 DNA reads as TGTGCCAGCTCACCGGGTAGGGAGGGCTATGGCTACACCTTC. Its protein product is CASSPGREGYGYTF.

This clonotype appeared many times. The CDR3: CASSQASERAWNTEAFF. The CDR3 bases are TGTGCCAGCTCACAAGCCAGTGAGAGGGCGTGGAACACTGAAGCTTTCTTT. The V gene is TRBV18, the J gene TRBJ1-1; no clear D gene. The CDR3 runs to 17 residues. Germline assignment: CDR1 KGHSH and CDR2 LQKENI. V lost 4 bases, J lost 1 base, and 19 bases lay in between.

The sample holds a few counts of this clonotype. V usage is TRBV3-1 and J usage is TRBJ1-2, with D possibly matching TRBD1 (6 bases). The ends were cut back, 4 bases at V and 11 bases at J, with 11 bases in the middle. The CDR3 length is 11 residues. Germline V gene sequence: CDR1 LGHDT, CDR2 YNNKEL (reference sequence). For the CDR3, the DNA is TGTGCCAGCAGCCTCAGGGGATGGTACACCTTC. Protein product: CASSLRGWYTF.